This T cell receptor (beta chain) is from a study of blood T cell repertoires in COVID-19 (dated by TCRdb to 2020 to 2021). General notes on the study: Samples from collaborators originated in the United States, Italy and Spain and spanned both the acute and convalescent phases of COVID-19. The material from the prospective study consisted of cDNA or gDNA derived from T cells, B-cell-depleted T cells, or PBMCs. The dataset comprised deeply sampled blood TCRbeta repertoires from subjects exposed to, actively infected with, or recovered from COVID-19. A freely available public database, intended as a resource for researchers studying the immune response to SARS-CoV-2, is where the repertoires were released. The samples were drawn from two sources: the first 160 participants of the ongoing ImmuneRACE study, and 1,200 or so subjects contributed by 6 global collaborators. The sample metadata nearly always contained a de-identified subject ID, COVID-19 status, age in years and sex. HLA class I and class II types, where available, came from metadata supplied by the sample provider rather than from assay-based typing.

Turning to this clone: This clone's antigen is unknown. No base-level quality is on record; no much larger clone is a single base apart.

The immunoSEQ Assay, a bias-controlled multiplex PCR, was used to amplify TCRbeta CDR3 regions from genomic DNA. The original pipeline was this. The number of nucleated cells in each sample was estimated by amplification of reference gene primers within the assay. Sequence reads were collapsed and filtered to measure the absolute abundance of every unique TCRbeta CDR3 rearrangement. For each sample, productive Simpson clonality was calculated by taking the square root of Simpson's diversity index across productive rearrangements. Held by TCRdb, this immuneACCESS table contains in-frame sequences only and omits some clones. Under half of the omission traces to an unresolved V gene where checked; the cause of the rest is unknown. V and J calls and clone size are as listed in that table; D and trimming were resolved from the DNA. The sample has under 80,000 clones on record, about 88% of them singletons. Of the sample, more than 0.8% is held by the ten largest clones.

Measured from the cysteine to the phenylalanine, the CDR3 is 17 residues long. The kept DNA is CDR3 alone, 51 bases in frame from the first base. A distance of 13 bases separates the germline ends of V and J, which lose 1 base and 2 bases respectively. CDR1 and CDR2 were assigned from the germline V gene as SGHRS and YFSETQ. Collaborating institutions collected whole blood in K2EDTA tubes following their own protocols. For TCRbeta analysis, collaborator samples were shipped as frozen whole blood, as isolated PBMCs, or as DNA extracted from either sample type. General conclusions and limits of the study: How much clinical and demographic metadata was included differed by source and by participant, and the metadata was provided uncurated.

Here the chain combines TRBV5-1 and TRBJ2-6; 6 matching bases give a weak D call of TRBD1. The source is a man in his 70s with acute or convalescent COVID-19. The sequenced sample consisted of peripheral blood. In nucleotides, the sequence is TGCGCCAGCAGCTTGCCAGGGGCACTCGCTGGGGCCAACGTCCTGACTTTC. It codes for CASSLPGALAGANVLTF.